Detailed here is one T cell receptor beta chain. Source study methods: Amplifying reference gene primers gave estimates of nucleated cell counts. Profiled with immunoSEQ multiplex PCR; TCRdb holds only in-frame clones, not every one. V, J and clone size derive from that table, while D and trimming were established from the DNA sequence. The sample records 85,000 to 110,000 clones, 70% to 90% being singletons. The data derive from a study of blood T cell repertoires in COVID-19. Across the study: Spain, Italy and the United States supplied samples that represented acute and convalescent COVID-19.

Germline values: CDR1 GTSNPN, CDR2 SVGIG (reference sequence). This CDR3 has 12 residues. After removal of 4 bases from V and 8 bases from J, the junction contained 6 bases not matched to a gene. The chain couples TRBV30 to TRBJ1-2, with TRBD1 identical over 8 bases. The TCR comes from a woman aged 55-75 years with acute or convalescent COVID-19. What was sequenced was peripheral blood. The CDR3 here is CAWKDRALGYTF. CDR3 nucleotides: TGTGCCTGGAAGGACAGGGCGTTGGGCTACACCTTC.